The rows below give T cell receptor beta chains drawn from one sample of a study of blood T cell repertoires in COVID-19. Sequenced by immunoSEQ multiplex PCR; TCRdb stores in-frame clones only, minus some. Of hundreds of thousands of clones detected, about 90% appear once; the ten largest clones hold around 6.9%. Sequenced input: peripheral blood. These receptors all stem from a man in his sixties who had recovered from COVID-19. The conserved cysteine and the conserved F or W are not part of the CDR3 here. Size values are once, few and many counts, or a class for expanded clones, and some rows have none.

cdr3_aa: ASSQVGVVTEAF
v_call: TRBV3-1/TRBV3-2
clone_size: .
j_call: TRBJ1-1

cdr3_aa: ASSYPRYNEQF
v_call: TRBV6-6
clone_size: .
j_call: TRBJ2-1

cdr3_aa: ASSFLGANTGELF
v_call: TRBV28
clone_size: .
j_call: TRBJ2-2

cdr3_aa: ASRPRGGAANEQF
v_call: TRBV28
clone_size: .
j_call: TRBJ2-1

cdr3_aa: ASSPWSGGLTDTQY
v_call: TRBV5-4
clone_size: .
j_call: TRBJ2-3

cdr3_aa: ASSPYGGGDTGELF
v_call: TRBV18
clone_size: .
j_call: TRBJ2-2

cdr3_aa: ASSLIAGSSSPLH
v_call: TRBV5-6
clone_size: few
j_call: TRBJ1-6

cdr3_aa: ASSRDFSGNTIY
v_call: TRBV18
clone_size: .
j_call: TRBJ1-3

cdr3_aa: ASSTPRGADTQY
v_call: TRBV5-6
clone_size: .
j_call: TRBJ2-3

cdr3_aa: AIRSGTGAQETQY
v_call: TRBV10-3
clone_size: .
j_call: TRBJ2-5

cdr3_aa: ASRIPPGGTQY
v_call: TRBV2
clone_size: .
j_call: TRBJ2-4

cdr3_aa: ASSRGLGYEQF
v_call: TRBV19
clone_size: .
j_call: TRBJ2-1

cdr3_aa: ASSLTGQGSYEQY
v_call: TRBV27
clone_size: .
j_call: TRBJ2-7

cdr3_aa: ASTEVGGANYGYT
v_call: TRBV27
clone_size: .
j_call: TRBJ1-2

cdr3_aa: ASQTGLQAKNIQY
v_call: TRBV19
clone_size: .
j_call: TRBJ2-4

cdr3_aa: ASSQSTTGFAQPQH
v_call: TRBV4-2
clone_size: .
j_call: TRBJ1-5

cdr3_aa: ASSWRGGGQPQH
v_call: TRBV5-6
clone_size: .
j_call: TRBJ1-5

cdr3_aa: ASSLYRRAYEQY
v_call: TRBV5-6
clone_size: .
j_call: TRBJ2-7

cdr3_aa: ASSYVTGYYGYT
v_call: TRBV6-5
clone_size: .
j_call: TRBJ1-2

cdr3_aa: ASSLGRGREQY
v_call: TRBV7-2
clone_size: once
j_call: TRBJ2-7

cdr3_aa: AWSRRTGGVGNTIY
v_call: TRBV30
clone_size: .
j_call: TRBJ1-3

cdr3_aa: ASTILKAGGRETQY
v_call: TRBV5-5
clone_size: .
j_call: TRBJ2-5

cdr3_aa: ASSLVIGGGSDYEQY
v_call: TRBV5-1
clone_size: .
j_call: TRBJ2-7

cdr3_aa: ASNGGRPTYNEQF
v_call: TRBV25-1
clone_size: .
j_call: TRBJ2-1

cdr3_aa: ASSSPGLAAY
v_call: TRBV5-8
clone_size: .
j_call: TRBJ2-3

cdr3_aa: ASSGGARTEAF
v_call: TRBV5-6
clone_size: .
j_call: TRBJ1-1

cdr3_aa: ASSPRGSGGPHTQY
v_call: TRBV6-2/TRBV6-3
clone_size: .
j_call: TRBJ2-3

cdr3_aa: ATRRQNSNQPQH
v_call: TRBV24-1
clone_size: .
j_call: TRBJ1-5

cdr3_aa: ASRESDRVGYGYT
v_call: TRBV27
clone_size: .
j_call: TRBJ1-2

cdr3_aa: ASSRTGARQETQY
v_call: TRBV6-5
clone_size: .
j_call: TRBJ2-5

cdr3_aa: ASSLTGEGETQY
v_call: TRBV10-1
clone_size: .
j_call: TRBJ2-5

cdr3_aa: SARYQETQY
v_call: TRBV20-1
clone_size: .
j_call: TRBJ2-5

cdr3_aa: AISGGPGTTYEQY
v_call: TRBV10-3
clone_size: .
j_call: TRBJ2-7

cdr3_aa: ASSLGQGAGGYT
v_call: TRBV5-1
clone_size: .
j_call: TRBJ1-2

cdr3_aa: ASSEYRSGSNSPLH
v_call: TRBV25-1
clone_size: .
j_call: TRBJ1-6

cdr3_aa: ASSLSRANEKLF
v_call: TRBV7-9
clone_size: .
j_call: TRBJ1-4

cdr3_aa: ASSDTGSYEQY
v_call: TRBV7-9
clone_size: .
j_call: TRBJ2-7

cdr3_aa: ATRGEGNQPQH
v_call: TRBV10-3
clone_size: .
j_call: TRBJ1-5

cdr3_aa: ASSSLQEGADTQY
v_call: TRBV5-1
clone_size: once
j_call: TRBJ2-3

cdr3_aa: ASSFPGQRLISGNTIY
v_call: TRBV11-2
clone_size: .
j_call: TRBJ1-3

cdr3_aa: ASSLSNLANEQF
v_call: TRBV5-1
clone_size: .
j_call: TRBJ2-1

cdr3_aa: ASSIGRLTGELF
v_call: TRBV19
clone_size: .
j_call: TRBJ2-2

cdr3_aa: ASSLTGYNEQF
v_call: TRBV6-5
clone_size: .
j_call: TRBJ2-1

cdr3_aa: AWSVAVYTEAF
v_call: TRBV30
clone_size: .
j_call: TRBJ1-1

cdr3_aa: ASSFRTSGSPAGELF
v_call: TRBV11-2
clone_size: .
j_call: TRBJ2-2

cdr3_aa: ASSVEGRGNTIY
v_call: TRBV9
clone_size: .
j_call: TRBJ1-3

cdr3_aa: ASSVDTNTEAF
v_call: TRBV9
clone_size: .
j_call: TRBJ1-1

cdr3_aa: ATSGGEARPQH
v_call: TRBV24-1
clone_size: .
j_call: TRBJ1-5

cdr3_aa: ASSPNIRDRGIYT
v_call: TRBV6-2/TRBV6-3
clone_size: .
j_call: TRBJ1-2

cdr3_aa: ASSGSVNQPQH
v_call: TRBV10-1
clone_size: .
j_call: TRBJ1-5